This T cell receptor (beta chain) was documented in a study of T cell repertoires in cytomegalovirus infection (dated by TCRdb to between 2018 and 2021). Background on the whole study: Alongside well-studied HLA-B-restricted epitopes, the peptide stimulations were aimed at recently identified HLA-C-restricted CMV epitopes, whose presentation resists viral immunomodulation. Donor HLA type was relevant to the analysis, because carriage of CMV infection together with the matching HLA type was indicated by public TCR beta signatures.

This clonotype was seen a handful of times. Its antigen is still unknown. No base-level quality is on record; no much larger clone is a single base apart. Explained via the paper, the treatment or condition label denotes: in vitro stimulation with specific CMV peptide epitopes to enrich CMV-specific T cells. From the cysteine through the phenylalanine, the CDR3 covers 15 amino acids. Only CDR3 DNA remains: 45 bases, in frame from the first base. The V end gives up 4 bases and the J end 0 bases, leaving 5 bases in the junction not matched to a gene. CDR1 and CDR2, per the germline V gene, are LGHNA and YSLEER. The listed sequencing device is Illumina HiSeq 1500. TCRdb trimmed public reads at Q25 via fastp, called clones via MiXCR and kept in-frame beta chains. Each CDR3 protein gets just one entry, which takes the most common genes and DNA from the rows behind it. The sample table lists 600,000 to 700,000 distinct CDR3 sequences, roughly a third of them with a count of one. The top ten constitute 15% to 20% of the sample.

Study-wide findings and limitations: The ex vivo response was dominated by HLA-C-restricted CMV-specific TCR beta clonotypes, and the single most frequent clonotype in two of eight donors was supplied by these HLA-C-restricted clonotypes. Carriers of CMV infection plus the relevant HLA type were discriminated by the cumulative frequency of public TCR beta family members in the study cohort and in an independent 352-donor cohort.

Recombination connected TRBV4-3 to TRBJ2-7, with 8 bases aligning to TRBD1. The input for sequencing was cultured PBMCs, taken from culture after CMV antigen stimulation. The TCR comes from a human donor in good health (CMV status not recorded). Some clones in this sample may be carry-over from other donors' samples. CDR3 region: CASSLRTGSSYEQYF. DNA sequence: TGCGCCAGCAGCCTACGGACAGGGAGCTCCTACGAGCAGTACTTC.